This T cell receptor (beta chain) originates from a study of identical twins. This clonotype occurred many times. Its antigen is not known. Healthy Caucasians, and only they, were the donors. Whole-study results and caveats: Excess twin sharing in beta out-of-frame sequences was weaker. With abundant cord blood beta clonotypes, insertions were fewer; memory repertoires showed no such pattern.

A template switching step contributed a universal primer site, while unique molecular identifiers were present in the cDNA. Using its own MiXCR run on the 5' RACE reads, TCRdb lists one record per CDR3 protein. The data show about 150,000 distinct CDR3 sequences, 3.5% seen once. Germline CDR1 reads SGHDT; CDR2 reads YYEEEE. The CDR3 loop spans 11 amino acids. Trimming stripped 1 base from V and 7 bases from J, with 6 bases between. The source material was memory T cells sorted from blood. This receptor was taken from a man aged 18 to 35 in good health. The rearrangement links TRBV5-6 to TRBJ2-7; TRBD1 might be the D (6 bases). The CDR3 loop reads CASSLRGEQYV. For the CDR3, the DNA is TGTGCCAGCAGCTTGAGGGGGGAGCAGTACGTC.